This TCR beta chain is from a study of human T cells and chemical hapten exposure. Study as a whole: Patients received weekly diphenylcyclopropenone doses to the scalp throughout the approximately 26-week study. Across samples, TCR yields varied, mostly owing to small differences in pooled library volumes.

Whole-study results and caveats: Alopecia was present in the donors, so their immune response may differ from healthy people's.

This clonotype has only a few counts. What it binds is not known. Time point noted: pre-sensitization, week 0. Specified treatment: therapeutic diphenylcyclopropenone sensitization with weekly scalp DPC. CDR1 is SQVTM and CDR2 is ANQGSEA in the germline V gene. The trim removed 6 bases at V and 8 bases at J, leaving 7 bases unmatched. This CDR3 has 12 amino acids. TCRdb fed the RACE reads into MiXCR, producing one record per CDR3 protein. The sample consists of about 80,000 distinct CDR3 sequences, approximately 15% of them appearing once. This chain joins TRBV29-1 and TRBJ2-1; 7 bases fit TRBD2. The sequence derives from a woman in her forties or fifties with alopecia areata. Some clones in this sample may be carry-over from other donors' samples. Here the sequenced sample was whole blood, taken in connection with sensitization to the hapten diphenylcyclopropenone (DPC). As DNA, the CDR3 is TGCAGCGTCCGATATACTAGCGATGAGCAGTTCTTC. Its translation: CSVRYTSDEQFF.